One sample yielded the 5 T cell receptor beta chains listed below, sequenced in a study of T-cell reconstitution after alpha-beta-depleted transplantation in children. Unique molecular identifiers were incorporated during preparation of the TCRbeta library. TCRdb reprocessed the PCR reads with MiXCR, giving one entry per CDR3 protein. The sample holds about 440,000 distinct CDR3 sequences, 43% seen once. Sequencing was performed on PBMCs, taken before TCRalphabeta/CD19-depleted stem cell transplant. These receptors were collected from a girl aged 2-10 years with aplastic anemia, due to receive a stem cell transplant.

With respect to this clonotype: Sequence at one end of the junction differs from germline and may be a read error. CDR3 protein: CCAGGQRASGANVLTF. The CDR3 bases are TGCTGTGCTGGGGGACAGCGGGCCTCTGGGGCCAACGTCCTGACTTTC. V usage is TRBV20-1 and J usage is TRBJ2-6; perhaps TRBD1 as D (7 bases). Germline V gene data show CDR1 as DFQATT and CDR2 as SNEGSKA (reference sequence). This CDR3 has 16 residues.

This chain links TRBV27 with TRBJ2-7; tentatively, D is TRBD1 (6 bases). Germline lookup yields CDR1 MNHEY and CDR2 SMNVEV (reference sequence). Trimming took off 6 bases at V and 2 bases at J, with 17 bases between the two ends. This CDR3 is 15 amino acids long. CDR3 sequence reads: CASREGTRAAYEQYF. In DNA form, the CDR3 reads TGTGCCAGCAGAGAGGGGACACGGGCGGCCTACGAGCAGTACTTC.

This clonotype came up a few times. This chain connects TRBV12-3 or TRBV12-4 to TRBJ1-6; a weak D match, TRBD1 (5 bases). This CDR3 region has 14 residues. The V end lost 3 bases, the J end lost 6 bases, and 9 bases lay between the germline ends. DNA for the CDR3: TGTGCCAGCAGTTTGGGGCCTTCTAATTCACCCCTCCACTTT. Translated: CASSLGPSNSPLHF.

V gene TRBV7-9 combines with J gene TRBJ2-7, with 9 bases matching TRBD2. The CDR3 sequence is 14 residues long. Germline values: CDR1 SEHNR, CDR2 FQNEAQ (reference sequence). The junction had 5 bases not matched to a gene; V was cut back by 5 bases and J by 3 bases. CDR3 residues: CASSPRTSDYEQYF. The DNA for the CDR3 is TGTGCCAGCAGCCCTAGGACTAGCGACTACGAGCAGTACTTC.

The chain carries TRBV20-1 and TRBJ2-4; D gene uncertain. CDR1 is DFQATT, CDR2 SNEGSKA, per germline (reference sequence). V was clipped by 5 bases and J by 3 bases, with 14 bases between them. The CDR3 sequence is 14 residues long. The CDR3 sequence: CSALRAVGKNIQYF. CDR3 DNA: TGCAGTGCTCTAAGGGCAGTAGGCAAAAACATTCAGTACTTC.